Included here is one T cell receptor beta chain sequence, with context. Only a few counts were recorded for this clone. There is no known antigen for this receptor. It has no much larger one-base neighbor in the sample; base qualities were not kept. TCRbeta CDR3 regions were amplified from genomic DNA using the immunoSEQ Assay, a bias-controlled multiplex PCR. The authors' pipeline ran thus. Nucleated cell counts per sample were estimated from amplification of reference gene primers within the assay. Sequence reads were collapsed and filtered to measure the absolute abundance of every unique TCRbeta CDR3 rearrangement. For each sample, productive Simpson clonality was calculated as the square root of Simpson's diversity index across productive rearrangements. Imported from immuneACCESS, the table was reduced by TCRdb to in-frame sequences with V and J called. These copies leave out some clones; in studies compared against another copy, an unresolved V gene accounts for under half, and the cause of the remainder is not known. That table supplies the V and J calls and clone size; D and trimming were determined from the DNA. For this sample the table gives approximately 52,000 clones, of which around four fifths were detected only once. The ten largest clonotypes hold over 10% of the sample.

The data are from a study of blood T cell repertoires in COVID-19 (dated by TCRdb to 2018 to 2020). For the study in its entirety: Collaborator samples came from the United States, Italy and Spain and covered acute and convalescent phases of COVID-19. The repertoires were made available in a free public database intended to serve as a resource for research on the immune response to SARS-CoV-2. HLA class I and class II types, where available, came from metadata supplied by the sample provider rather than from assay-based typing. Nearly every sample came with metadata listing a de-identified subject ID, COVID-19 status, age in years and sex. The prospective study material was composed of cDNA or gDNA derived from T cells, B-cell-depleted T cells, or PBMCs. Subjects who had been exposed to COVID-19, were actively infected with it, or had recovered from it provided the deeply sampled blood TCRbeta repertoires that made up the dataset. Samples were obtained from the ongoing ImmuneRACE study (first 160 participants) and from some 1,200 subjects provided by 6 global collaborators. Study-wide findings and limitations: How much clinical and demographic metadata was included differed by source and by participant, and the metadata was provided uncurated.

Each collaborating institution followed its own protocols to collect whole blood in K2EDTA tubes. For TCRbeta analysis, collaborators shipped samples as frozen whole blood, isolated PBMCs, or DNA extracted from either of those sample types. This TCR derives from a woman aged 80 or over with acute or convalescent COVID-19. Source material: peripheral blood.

The nucleotides read TGCGCCAGCAGTGACCCGGGTGGCAATCAGCCCCAGCATTTT. Translated, it reads CASSDPGGNQPQHF. The sequence links TRBV10-2 to TRBJ1-5; the D gene is not confidently resolved. Via the germline V gene, CDR1 is WSHSY and CDR2 SAAADI. The CDR3 starts with the cysteine, ends with the phenylalanine, and has 14 residues. Only the CDR3 portion is preserved as DNA: 42 bases, with reading frame beginning at the first base. V drops 3 bases and J drops 2 bases, leaving 8 bases in between.